Given below is one TCR beta chain in context. Its specific antigen is unknown. Within one base of it there is no much larger clone, and no base qualities were kept. The data were taken from a study of blood T cell repertoires in COVID-19 (dated by TCRdb to 2019 to 2021). Context from the whole study: Collaborator samples came from the United States, Italy and Spain and covered acute and convalescent phases of COVID-19. A de-identified subject ID, COVID-19 status, age in years and sex were almost always included in the sample metadata. The repertoires were released in a freely available public database meant as a resource for research on the immune response to SARS-CoV-2. Where available, HLA class I and class II types were taken from metadata supplied by the sample provider and were not determined by assay-based typing. Subjects who had been exposed to COVID-19, were actively infected with it, or had recovered from it provided the deeply sampled blood TCRbeta repertoires that made up the dataset. The prospective study material was composed of cDNA or gDNA derived from T cells, B-cell-depleted T cells, or PBMCs. Samples came from the ongoing ImmuneRACE study (first 160 participants) plus 1,254 subjects from 6 global collaborators.

What the research found in general, with its limitations: The amount of clinical and demographic metadata varied by source and participant and was provided uncurated.

The immunoSEQ Assay, a bias-controlled multiplex PCR, was used to amplify TCRbeta CDR3 regions from genomic DNA. The original methods were these. Nucleated cell counts per sample were estimated from amplification of reference gene primers within the assay. To quantify the absolute abundance of each unique TCRbeta CDR3 rearrangement, sequence reads were collapsed and filtered. Productive Simpson clonality was computed per sample as the square root of Simpson's diversity index over productive rearrangements. Entries here come from immuneACCESS through TCRdb and include only in-frame sequences with V and J called. Some clones fail to appear in such tables; in the studies checked, an unresolved V gene covers under half of the shortfall, and the cause of the remainder is unknown. The V and J calls and clone size come from that table; D and trimming were worked out from the DNA. For this sample the table gives over 200,000 clones, of which roughly four fifths were detected only once. The ten largest account for nearly 9.5% of the sample.

In the prospective study, participants were roughly 18 to 100 years old, resided in 25 or so geographic areas of the United States, and were enrolled through a virtual design. To assign participants to cohorts, the prospective study relied on clinical history that participants themselves reported in a screening survey and a study questionnaire. For ImmuneRACE Cohort 3, a participant was defined as recovered based on two consecutive negative NP/OP PCR tests, clearance by a healthcare professional, or resolution of symptoms. Each participant in the prospective study had whole blood, serum and a nasopharyngeal or oropharyngeal swab collected by mobile phlebotomists. Prospective study participants could optionally give additional blood draws and questionnaires over an approximately 2-month period. Blood samples from the prospective study were shipped frozen or at room temperature prior to DNA extraction.

V was cut back by 2 bases and J by 4 bases, leaving a gap of 11 bases between them. CDR1 is given as SGHTA and CDR2 as FQGNSA, both from the germline V gene. Its CDR3 holds 14 amino acids, cysteine through phenylalanine. The entry retains the CDR3 DNA only, 42 bases that are in frame from base 1. Sequences were obtained from PBMCs or T cells enriched from blood (not recorded which). The chain couples TRBV7-2 to TRBJ1-1; no D gene call is confident. The sequence was collected from a man aged 40-49 years who had recovered from COVID-19. The CDR3 is CASSLIPSGTEAFF. The DNA reads as follows: TGTGCCAGCAGCTTAATTCCTTCGGGCACTGAAGCTTTCTTT.